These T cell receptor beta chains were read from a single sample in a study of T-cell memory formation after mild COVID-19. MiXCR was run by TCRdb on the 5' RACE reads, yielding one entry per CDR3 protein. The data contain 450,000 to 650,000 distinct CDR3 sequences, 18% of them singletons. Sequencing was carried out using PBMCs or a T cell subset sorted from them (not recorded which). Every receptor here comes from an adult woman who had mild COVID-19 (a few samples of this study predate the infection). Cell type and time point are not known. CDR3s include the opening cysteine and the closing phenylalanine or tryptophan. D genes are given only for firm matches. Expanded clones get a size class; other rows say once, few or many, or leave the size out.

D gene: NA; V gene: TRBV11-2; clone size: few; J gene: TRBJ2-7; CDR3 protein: CASSLTTGTHYEQYF; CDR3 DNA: TGTGCCAGCAGCCTAACAACCGGGACGCACTACGAGCAGTACTTC
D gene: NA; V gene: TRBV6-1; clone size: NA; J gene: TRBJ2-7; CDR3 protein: CASSDGRIYEQYF; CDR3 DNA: TGTGCCAGCAGTGACGGACGGATTTACGAGCAGTACTTC
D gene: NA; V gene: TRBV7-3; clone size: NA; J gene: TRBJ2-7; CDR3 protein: CASSQGGEGYEQYF; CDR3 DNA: TGTGCCAGCAGCCAGGGTGGAGAGGGATACGAGCAGTACTTC
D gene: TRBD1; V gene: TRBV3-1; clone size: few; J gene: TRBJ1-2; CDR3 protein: CASSQPGTAGWGYTF; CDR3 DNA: TGTGCCAGCAGCCAACCCGGGACAGCCGGGTGGGGCTACACCTTC
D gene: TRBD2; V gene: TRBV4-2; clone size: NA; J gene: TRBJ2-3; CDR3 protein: CASSQGTSGSADTQYF; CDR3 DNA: TGTGCCAGCAGCCAAGGGACTAGCGGGAGTGCAGATACGCAGTATTTT
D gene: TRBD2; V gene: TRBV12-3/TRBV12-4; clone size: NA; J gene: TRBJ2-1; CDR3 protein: CASNEGGGAWDEQFF; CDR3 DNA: TGTGCCAGCAATGAGGGCGGGGGGGCTTGGGATGAGCAGTTCTTC
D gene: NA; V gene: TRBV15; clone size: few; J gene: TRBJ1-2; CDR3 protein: CATGAGGGYTF; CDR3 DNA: TGTGCCACCGGGGCCGGGGGCGGCTACACCTTC
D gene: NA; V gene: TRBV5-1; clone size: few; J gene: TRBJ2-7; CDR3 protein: CASSLGGRWRGQASYEQYF; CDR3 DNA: TGCGCCAGCAGCTTGGGGGGACGTTGGCGGGGGCAAGCTTCCTACGAGCAGTACTTC
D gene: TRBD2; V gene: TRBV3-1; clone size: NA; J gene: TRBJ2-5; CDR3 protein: CASSQVTSGLQETQYF; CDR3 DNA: TGTGCCAGCAGCCAAGTTACTAGCGGGCTACAAGAGACCCAGTACTTC
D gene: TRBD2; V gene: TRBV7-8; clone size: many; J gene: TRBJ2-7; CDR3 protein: CASSLVPGLTYEQYF; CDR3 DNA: TGTGCCAGCAGCTTAGTTCCGGGACTAACCTACGAGCAGTACTTC